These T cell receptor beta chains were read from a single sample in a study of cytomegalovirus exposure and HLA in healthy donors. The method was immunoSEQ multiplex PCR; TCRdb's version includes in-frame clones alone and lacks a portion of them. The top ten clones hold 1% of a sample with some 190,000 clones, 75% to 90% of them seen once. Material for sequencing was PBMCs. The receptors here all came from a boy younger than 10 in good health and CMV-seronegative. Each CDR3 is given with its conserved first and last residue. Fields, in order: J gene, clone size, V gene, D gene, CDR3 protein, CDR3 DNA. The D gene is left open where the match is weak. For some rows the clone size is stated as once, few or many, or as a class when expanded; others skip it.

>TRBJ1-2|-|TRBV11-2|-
CASSLTSTRGYTF
TGTGCCAGCAGCTTAACCTCCACGAGGGGCTACACCTTC
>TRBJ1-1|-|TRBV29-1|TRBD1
CSVSPGTVTEAFF
TGCAGCGTTAGTCCCGGGACAGTCACTGAAGCTTTCTTT
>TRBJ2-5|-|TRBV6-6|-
CASSAIEGQTQYF
TGTGCCAGCAGTGCTATCGAGGGTCAGACCCAGTACTTC
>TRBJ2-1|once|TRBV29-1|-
CSVKREYNEQFF
TGCAGCGTTAAGAGGGAATACAATGAGCAGTTCTTC
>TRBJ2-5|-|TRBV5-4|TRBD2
CASSLAGGETQYF
TGTGCCAGCAGCTTAGCGGGAGGAGAGACCCAGTACTTC
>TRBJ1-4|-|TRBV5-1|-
CASSPGQPATNEKLFF
TGCGCCAGCAGCCCCGGACAGCCGGCAACTAATGAAAAACTGTTTTTT
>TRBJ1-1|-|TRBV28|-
CASSWDTLNTEAFF
TGTGCCAGCAGTTGGGACACTCTGAACACTGAAGCTTTCTTT
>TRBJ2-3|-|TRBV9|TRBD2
CASSPGSGRSDTQYF
TGTGCCAGCAGTCCAGGGAGCGGGAGATCAGATACGCAGTATTTT
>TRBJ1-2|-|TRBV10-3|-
CAITTNVNYGYTF
TGTGCCATTACGACAAATGTTAACTATGGCTACACCTTC
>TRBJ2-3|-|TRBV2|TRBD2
CASSDPSGEPSTDTQYF
TGTGCCAGCAGTGACCCTAGCGGGGAACCTAGCACAGATACGCAGTATTTT
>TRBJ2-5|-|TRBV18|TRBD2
CASSHGTGRLAGGLVETQYF
TGTGCCAGCTCACACGGGACAGGCCGACTAGCGGGAGGCCTTGTCGAGACCCAGTACTTC
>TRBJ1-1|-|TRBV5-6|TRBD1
CASSPGTETEAFF
TGTGCCAGCAGCCCCGGGACAGAAACTGAAGCTTTCTTT
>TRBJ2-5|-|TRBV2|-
CASLKGAQYF
TGTGCCAGCTTAAAAGGAGCCCAGTACTTC
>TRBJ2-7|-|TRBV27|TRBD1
CASSLSVTGGYHEQYF
TGTGCCAGCAGTTTATCCGTGACAGGGGGCTACCACGAGCAGTACTTC
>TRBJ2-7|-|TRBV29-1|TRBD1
CSVEELAGGYNEQYF
TGCAGCGTTGAAGAATTGGCAGGGGGCTACAACGAGCAGTACTTC
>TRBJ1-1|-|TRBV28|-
CASQGFLQGGTEAFF
TGTGCCAGCCAGGGGTTCCTCCAAGGGGGCACTGAAGCTTTCTTT
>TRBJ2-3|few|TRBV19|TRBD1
CASSTQGANTQYF
TGTGCCAGTAGTACCCAGGGGGCAAATACGCAGTATTTT
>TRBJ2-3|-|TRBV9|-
CASSGVPADTQYF
TGTGCCAGCAGCGGTGTCCCTGCGGATACGCAGTATTTT
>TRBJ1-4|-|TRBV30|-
CAWTPAGVNEKLFF
TGTGCCTGGACCCCCGCCGGGGTTAATGAAAAACTGTTTTTT
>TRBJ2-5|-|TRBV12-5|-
CASGISAGYLDQETQYF
TGTGCTAGTGGTATTTCCGCGGGGTATCTAGACCAAGAGACCCAGTACTTC
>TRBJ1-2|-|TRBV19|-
CASSINRVGGYTF
TGTGCCAGTAGTATTAACAGGGTCGGCGGCTACACCTTC
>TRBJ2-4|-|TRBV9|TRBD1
CASSKDRGEDIQYF
TGTGCCAGCAGCAAGGACAGGGGGGAGGACATTCAGTACTTC
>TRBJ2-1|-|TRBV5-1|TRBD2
CASSLALAAYNEQFF
TGCGCCAGCAGCTTGGCACTAGCGGCCTACAATGAGCAGTTCTTC
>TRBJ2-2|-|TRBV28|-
CASSTMQTGTNTGELFF
TGTGCCAGCAGTACCATGCAGACAGGTACGAACACCGGGGAGCTGTTTTTT
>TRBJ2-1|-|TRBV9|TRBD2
CASSPGAGPSNEQFF
TGTGCCAGCAGCCCCGGAGCGGGACCGAGTAATGAGCAGTTCTTC
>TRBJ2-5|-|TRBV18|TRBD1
CASSPGTVETQYF
TGTGCCAGCTCACCAGGGACAGTAGAGACCCAGTACTTC
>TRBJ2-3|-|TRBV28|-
CASKPGGSTDTQYF
TGTGCCAGCAAACCGGGCGGGAGCACAGATACGCAGTATTTT
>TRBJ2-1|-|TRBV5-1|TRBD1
CASTGTGDYNEQFF
TGCGCCAGCACCGGGACAGGAGACTACAATGAGCAGTTCTTC
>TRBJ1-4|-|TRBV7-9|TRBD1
CASSLVGTGERKLFF
TGTGCCAGCAGCTTAGTTGGGACAGGGGAGAGAAAACTGTTTTTT
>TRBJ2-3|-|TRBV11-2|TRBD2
CASSWSGDSTDTQYF
TGTGCCAGCAGTTGGAGCGGGGATAGCACAGATACGCAGTATTTT
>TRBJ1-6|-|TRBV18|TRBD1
CASSLAGTDENSPLHF
TGTGCCAGCTCACTTGCCGGGACAGATGAGAATTCACCCCTCCACTTT
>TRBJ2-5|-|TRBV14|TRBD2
CASSQDLAGGQTQYF
TGTGCCAGCAGCCAAGATTTAGCGGGAGGGCAAACCCAGTACTTC
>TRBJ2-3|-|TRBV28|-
CASSARVASTDTQYF
TGTGCCAGCAGTGCGCGGGTAGCTAGCACAGATACGCAGTATTTT
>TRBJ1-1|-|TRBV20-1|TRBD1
CSGMDRGEAFF
TGCAGTGGGATGGACAGGGGTGAAGCTTTCTTT
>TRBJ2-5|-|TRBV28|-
CASNPWEGAGGTQYF
TGTGCCAGCAACCCGTGGGAGGGGGCGGGAGGGACCCAGTACTTC
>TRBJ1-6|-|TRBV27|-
CASSLFQGNSPLHF
TGTGCCAGCAGTTTGTTCCAGGGGAATTCACCCCTCCACTTT
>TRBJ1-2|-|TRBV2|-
CASSVGVYGYTF
TGTGCCAGCAGTGTCGGGGTCTATGGCTACACCTTC
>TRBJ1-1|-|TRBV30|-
CAWSAEENTEAFF
TGTGCCTGGAGTGCCGAGGAGAACACTGAAGCTTTCTTT
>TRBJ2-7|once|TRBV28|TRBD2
CASSLFGLANYYEQYF
TGTGCCAGCAGTTTGTTCGGACTAGCGAACTACTACGAGCAGTACTTC
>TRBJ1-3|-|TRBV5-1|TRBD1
CASSAKTGTGATGNTIYF
TGCGCCAGCAGCGCTAAGACGGGGACAGGGGCGACAGGAAACACCATATATTTT
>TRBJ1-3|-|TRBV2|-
CASSQQVTGNTIYF
TGTGCCAGCAGCCAACAAGTAACTGGAAACACCATATATTTT
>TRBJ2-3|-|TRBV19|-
CARNTTAGADTQYF
TGTGCCAGGAATACCACGGCCGGGGCAGATACGCAGTATTTT